One and the same sample provided the 28 T cell receptor beta chains below, sequenced in a study of chemoradiotherapy in HPV16-positive cancers. Clones were sequenced by immunoSEQ multiplex PCR, and TCRdb holds only the in-frame ones, with some missing. Here the sample spans 25,000 to 35,000 clones, about 87% being singletons. Sequencing used blood, obtained from a patient who underwent chemoradiotherapy. The receptor source for this set is a human donor with HPV-associated anogenital cancer.

This chain links TRBV6-5 with TRBJ2-1; D remains unclear. Germline-derived CDR1 and CDR2 are MNHEY and SVGAGI. Trimming took off 7 bases at V and 4 bases at J, with 8 bases between the two ends. This CDR3 contains 12 residues. The CDR3 DNA reads as TGTGCCAGCAAAGGCAAGTACAATGAGCAGTTCTTC. Its protein product is CASKGKYNEQFF.

CDR3 coding DNA: TGTGCCTGGAGTGCCCCCTCGGGGACTAGCGGGGGGGCACACTTCTACGAGCAGTACTTC. Translating it yields CAWSAPSGTSGGAHFYEQYF. The J gene is TRBJ2-7, the V gene TRBV30, with 16 bases matching TRBD2. The CDR3 covers 20 residues. Germline lookup yields CDR1 GTSNPN and CDR2 SVGIG (reference sequence). V lost 1 base, J lost 3 bases, and 15 bases stayed unmatched.

This chain uses TRBV19 with TRBJ2-3; TRBD2 might be the D (5 bases). The CDR3 has 16 residues. Germline V CDR1 and CDR2: LNHDA, SQIVND (reference sequence). V gave up 5 bases and J gave up 2 bases, with 17 bases separating them. Written as DNA, the CDR3 is TGTGCCAGTAGTTCCCGGACTGTTGACTTCACAGATACGCAGTATTTT. This gives the protein CASSSRTVDFTDTQYF.

The chain is built from TRBV28 and TRBJ1-2, with 7 bases aligning to TRBD1. Trimming at V came to 6 bases and at J to 6 bases, leaving 13 bases not matched to a gene. The germline V gene encodes CDR1 MDHEN and CDR2 SYDVKM. The CDR3 length is 15 residues. The CDR3, as DNA: TGTGCCAGCAGGCCCGGGCAGGGGGTTGAGGATGGCTACACCTTC. Its translation: CASRPGQGVEDGYTF.

DNA for the CDR3: TGCGCCAGCAGCCAATTGGGCGCTGAAAAACTGTTTTTT. It yields the protein CASSQLGAEKLFF. The chain has TRBV4-1 and TRBJ1-4; D uncertain. Deletions cut 2 bases from V and 7 bases from J, with 8 bases between. The CDR3 runs to 13 residues. Germline assignment: CDR1 MGHRA and CDR2 YSYEKL.

The CDR3 nucleotides read TGTGCCAGCAGCGGACGTACAGGTTACGAGCAGTACTTC. It yields the protein CASSGRTGYEQYF. The chain recombines TRBV7-8 with TRBJ2-7; a weak D match, TRBD1 (5 bases). Germline CDR1 and CDR2: SGHVS and FQNEAQ. CDR3 size: 13 residues. Trimming removed 5 bases from V and 4 bases from J, with 12 bases in between.

V and J are TRBV10-1 and TRBJ2-7; D might be TRBD1 (5 bases). This CDR3 contains 12 residues. Germline values: CDR1 WNHNN, CDR2 SYGVQD (reference sequence). V was cut by 8 bases and J by 1 base, with 9 bases left in between. The CDR3 region has the DNA TGCGCCAGCGGGGCTTCGTCCTACGAGCAGTACTTC. It translates to CASGASSYEQYF.

In DNA form, the CDR3 reads TGTGCCAGCAGCCCGGGACAGTCCTTCTATGGCTACACCTTC. Translated, it gives CASSPGQSFYGYTF. The chain combines TRBV6-5 with TRBJ1-2; TRBD1 agrees at 7 bases. The CDR3 runs to 14 residues. V gave up 6 bases and J gave up 4 bases; unmatched junction bases: 8. Germline CDR1 reads MNHEY; CDR2 reads SVGAGI.

The V gene is TRBV21-1, the J gene TRBJ2-3; the table names TRBD2, a call not compared with the DNA. TRBV21-1 is an annotated pseudogene. This CDR3 comprises 16 residues. CDR3 sequence: CASSKWGGACTDTQYF. CDR3 in DNA: TGTGCCAGCAGCAAATGGGGAGGAGCGTGCACAGATACGCAGTATTTT.

This clone was seen a few times. The chain uses TRBV7-9 and TRBJ1-1; 8 bases agree with TRBD1. The CDR3 contains 14 residues. V lost 3 bases, J lost 5 bases, and 5 bases stayed unmatched. Germline V gives CDR1 SEHNR, CDR2 FQNEAQ (reference sequence). CDR3 sequence (DNA): TGTGCCAGCAGCTTCGGGACAGGCTATACTGAAGCTTTCTTT. Residues: CASSFGTGYTEAFF.

This chain connects TRBV5-1 to TRBJ2-7; 11 positions match TRBD1. CDR3 size: 16 residues. Germline CDR1 reads SGHRS; CDR2 reads YFSETQ. V lost 1 base, J lost 5 bases, and 8 bases stayed unmatched. The CDR3 is CASSLWGWTGGDEQYF. The DNA of the CDR3 is TGCGCCAGCAGCTTGTGGGGTTGGACAGGGGGCGACGAGCAGTACTTC.

This clone was picked up a small number of times. In DNA, the CDR3 is TGTGCCAGCAGCCTAGACAGGGAAATCTATGGCTACACCTTC. Encoded protein: CASSLDREIYGYTF. The rearrangement uses TRBV7-2 and TRBJ1-2, with 7 bases lining up with TRBD1. Germline values: CDR1 SGHTA, CDR2 FQGNSA. The CDR3 consists of 14 residues. Trimming at V came to 5 bases and at J to 4 bases, leaving 7 bases not matched to a gene.

V usage is TRBV12-5 and J usage is TRBJ1-1; D is undetermined. Germline values: CDR1 LGHNT, CDR2 FRNRAP. The CDR3 consists of 13 residues. With 1 base removed from V and 10 bases from J, the gap between germline ends came to 13 bases. The CDR3 DNA reads TGTGCTAGTGGTTTGGGATCCGGGATTAGAGCTTTCTTT. Translating it yields CASGLGSGIRAFF.

This chain uses TRBV18 with TRBJ1-1, with a weak D call TRBD1 (5 bases). This CDR3 has 15 residues. The germline gives CDR1 KGHSH, CDR2 LQKENI. Trimming took 0 bases from V and 1 from J, leaving 9 bases between them. In DNA, the CDR3 is TGTGCCAGCTCACCACCGGCAGGGAGGAACACTGAAGCTTTCTTT. Translating gives CASSPPAGRNTEAFF.

As DNA, the CDR3 is TGTGCCAGTAGTATGACAGCCAGCAATCAGCCCCAGCATTTT. Translating it yields CASSMTASNQPQHF. The chain couples TRBV19 to TRBJ1-5; possibly TRBD1 for D (5 bases). The V gene's germline CDR1 is LNHDA and CDR2 SQIVND (reference sequence). This CDR3 has 14 amino acids. The ends were cut back, 3 bases at V and 1 base at J, with 7 bases in the middle.

The chain combines TRBV14 with TRBJ1-2; 9 nucleotides agree with TRBD1. CDR3 length: 13 residues. Losses at the gene ends were 0 bases for V and 12 bases for J; bases not matched to a gene: 5. Germline V gives CDR1 SGHDN, CDR2 FVKESK. The CDR3 loop is CASSQDRTGDNTF. In DNA form, the CDR3 reads TGTGCCAGCAGCCAAGATCGGACAGGGGATAACACCTTC. Filled out from reference TRBV14 and TRBJ1-2, the complete variable domain reads EAGVTQFPSHSVIEKGQTVTLRCDPISGHDNLYWYRRVMGKEIKFLLHFVKESKQDESGMPNNRFLAERTGGTYSTLKVQPAELEDSGVYFCASSQDRTGDNTFGSGTRLTVV.

The chain links TRBV2 to TRBJ1-1; D may be TRBD1 (5 bases). CDR1 is SNHLY, CDR2 FYNNEI, per germline. Trimming pared 7 bases from V and 3 bases from J, leaving 18 bases between. The CDR3 contains 15 residues. Here the CDR3 reads CASKVRGETDTEAFF. As DNA, the CDR3 is TGTGCCAGCAAGGTCCGGGGCGAAACGGACACTGAAGCTTTCTTT.

This clone has just a few counts. J is TRBJ2-5 and V is TRBV19; TRBD2 aligns across 9 bases. V shed 3 bases and J 2 bases; nucleotides not matched to a gene: 4. The CDR3 covers 15 residues. Germline CDR1 reads LNHDA; CDR2 reads SQIVND (reference sequence). The CDR3 DNA sequence: TGTGCCAGTAGTATTATTGCGGGGGGGCAAGAGACCCAGTACTTC. Amino acids: CASSIIAGGQETQYF. Variable domain in full (rest from reference TRBV19 and TRBJ2-5): DGGITQSPKYLFRKEGQNVTLSCEQNLNHDAMYWYRQDPGQGLRLIYYSQIVNDFQKGDIAEGYSVSREKKESFPLTVTSAQKNPTAFYLCASSIIAGGQETQYFGPGTRLLVL.

Note on this clone: The sample carries other DNA sequences with the same CDR3. The genes are TRBV7-2 and TRBJ2-3, with D uncertain. V lost 3 bases, J lost 5 bases, and 18 bases lay in between. The V gene's germline CDR1 is SGHTA and CDR2 FQGNSA. The CDR3 is 16 residues long. The CDR3 reads CASSFRLAQNKDTQYF. Here the CDR3 DNA reads TGTGCCAGCAGCTTCAGACTGGCACAGAATAAAGATACGCAGTATTTT.

V usage is TRBV5-5 and J usage is TRBJ2-5, with D unclear. Looked up from germline, CDR1 is SGHKS and CDR2 is YYEKEE (reference sequence). V lost 0 bases, J lost 5 bases, and 14 bases lay in between. The length of the CDR3 is 15 residues. CDR3 residues: CASSLVATQTETQYF. CDR3 in DNA: TGTGCCAGCAGCTTGGTCGCGACACAAACGGAGACCCAGTACTTC.

The V and J genes are TRBV27 and TRBJ2-3, with TRBD2 matching over 9 bases. V trimming: 6 bases; J trimming: 1 base; junction bases outside the gene matches: 8. The length of the CDR3 is 16 residues. Germline V gene data show CDR1 as MNHEY and CDR2 as SMNVEV (reference sequence). CDR3 region: CASSPIAGDGTDTQYF. Here the CDR3 DNA reads TGTGCCAGCAGCCCTATAGCGGGAGATGGCACAGATACGCAGTATTTT.

The rearrangement uses TRBV28 and TRBJ1-6; D gene uncertain. Trimming cost V 2 bases and J 10 bases, with 9 bases left between them. This CDR3 region has 13 residues. The germline CDR1 and CDR2 sequences are MDHEN and SYDVKM. The CDR3, as DNA: TGTGCCAGCAGTTTAGCACAGACCTCACCCCTCCACTTT. It codes for CASSLAQTSPLHF.

This clone occurred a few times. The chain has TRBV7-2 and TRBJ1-4; weak D call: TRBD1 (6 bases). Trimming stripped 4 bases from V and 7 bases from J, with 13 bases between. The CDR3 loop spans 14 amino acids. Germline CDR1 SGHTA, CDR2 FQGNSA. CDR3 DNA sequence: TGTGCCAGCAGCTCTTCACAGGGTTTTGAAAAACTGTTTTTT. Its translation: CASSSSQGFEKLFF.

The genes are TRBV28 and TRBJ1-1; D not certain. V lost 7 bases and J 11 bases, leaving 23 bases between the germline ends. The germline V gene has CDR1 MDHEN and CDR2 SYDVKM. The CDR3 contains 14 residues. CDR3 sequence reads: CASNVPTQLKEAFF. For the CDR3, the DNA is TGTGCCAGCAATGTTCCGACGCAACTCAAGGAGGCTTTCTTT.

The chain carries TRBV28 and TRBJ2-4, with D possibly TRBD2 on 5 matching bases. The CDR3 has 14 residues. The V end was cut by 2 bases, the J end by 0 bases, with 5 bases between. CDR1 is MDHEN, CDR2 SYDVKM, per germline. The CDR3 nucleotides read TGTGCCAGCAGTTTAGGAGGAGCCAAAAACATTCAGTACTTC. Protein: CASSLGGAKNIQYF.

The CDR3: CASSAGRAYEQYF. DNA of the CDR3: TGTGCCAGCAGTGCCGGGAGGGCCTACGAGCAGTACTTC. The rearrangement links TRBV2 to TRBJ2-7, with 8 positions matching TRBD2. V lost 4 bases and J lost 2; bases outside the gene matches: 1. The CDR3 contains 13 residues. CDR1 SNHLY and CDR2 FYNNEI come from the germline V gene.

The chain has TRBV7-2 and TRBJ2-2; the D gene is possibly TRBD1 (6 bases). V lost 5 bases, J lost 1 base, and 14 bases lay in between. CDR1 and CDR2 from the germline V gene are SGHTA and FQGNSA. This CDR3 has 16 amino acids. The CDR3 DNA reads TGTGCCAGCAGCAACCCCACAGGGATGAACACCGGGGAGCTGTTTTTT. Its translation is CASSNPTGMNTGELFF.

This clone has just one count. The chain couples TRBV6-1 to TRBJ2-7, with D tentatively TRBD1 (5 bases). The V end was cut by 3 bases, the J end by 0 bases, with 9 bases between. The CDR3 runs 14 residues. Per the germline V gene, CDR1 is MNHNS and CDR2 is SASEGT. The CDR3 protein is CASSDSTDSYEQYF. In nucleotides, the CDR3 is TGTGCCAGCAGTGATTCGACAGACTCCTACGAGCAGTACTTC.